One and the same sample provided the 9 T cell receptor beta chains below, sequenced in a study of T cell responses to AZD1222 COVID-19 vaccine. Some clones are missing from TCRdb's copy, which holds only in-frame ones; the method was immunoSEQ multiplex PCR. The sample lists 140,000 to 150,000 clones, about 93% seen once, with under 6.5% in the top ten. The material sequenced was peripheral blood, taken on day 0 of AZD1222 vaccination. These receptors were obtained from an adult in good health.

This clone was counted a single time. The chain links TRBV27 to TRBJ1-4; D call uncertain. Between the trimmed V and J ends, which lost 3 bases and 2 bases, there was a span of 10 bases. This CDR3 is 15 amino acids long. The germline CDR1 and CDR2 sequences are MNHEY and SMNVEV (reference sequence). The CDR3 DNA reads as TGTGCCAGCAGTTTCGGAGGTCGGACTAATGAAAAACTGTTTTTT. It yields the protein CASSFGGRTNEKLFF.

V gene TRBV24-1 combines with J gene TRBJ2-3; TRBD2 is a possible D gene (6 bases). V was trimmed by 4 bases and J by 6 bases, leaving 10 bases between them. CDR1 and CDR2 (germline): KGHDR, SFDVKD. The CDR3 is 13 residues long. The CDR3 reads CATSDFLADTQYF. CDR3 DNA: TGTGCCACCAGTGACTTTCTAGCGGATACGCAGTATTTT.

The DNA of the CDR3 is TGTGCCTGGAGTGTACGAGGGGGGGCAGAGGGCTACACCTTC. Residues: CAWSVRGGAEGYTF. The V call is TRBV30, the J call TRBJ1-2, with D possibly matching TRBD1 (6 bases). This CDR3 contains 14 residues. V lost 0 bases and J lost 8, with 16 bases in between. Germline CDR1 and CDR2: GTSNPN and SVGIG (reference sequence).

V is TRBV7-9 and J is TRBJ1-1, with D unclear. The CDR3 spans 14 residues. Germline values: CDR1 SEHNR, CDR2 FQNEAQ (reference sequence). V lost 5 bases and J lost 0, with 10 bases in between. DNA for the CDR3: TGTGCCAGCAGCACGGACCGGGTGAACACTGAAGCTTTCTTT. It is translated as CASSTDRVNTEAFF.

The rearrangement links TRBV11-2 to TRBJ1-1; D is unresolved. Trimming removed 0 bases from V and 10 bases from J, with 9 bases in between. The CDR3 totals 12 residues. Germline V gene data show CDR1 as SGHAT and CDR2 as FQNNGV. The CDR3 sequence: CASSLEGFGAFF. Written as DNA, the CDR3 is TGTGCCAGCAGCTTAGAAGGTTTTGGAGCTTTCTTT.

V gene TRBV21-1 combines with J gene TRBJ2-7; the table's D gene call, TRBD1, was not cross checked with the DNA. TRBV21-1 counts as a pseudogene. The CDR3 loop spans 14 amino acids. The DNA of the CDR3 is TGTGCCAGCAGCAGCCTGGGACAGGGCTACGAGCAGTACTTC. It is translated as CASSSLGQGYEQYF.

Notes on this clone: The junction shows a germline mismatch at one end, possibly a read error. J is TRBJ2-7 and V is TRBV3-1 (or the pseudogene TRBV3-2), with a possible D match to TRBD1 (6 bases). The CDR3 spans 12 residues. Germline V gene data show CDR1 as LGHDT and CDR2 as YNNKEL (reference sequence). The DNA of the CDR3 is TGTGCCAGCAGCCAAGCAGATCAGGGGTTGGACTTC. Translation: CASSQADQGLDF.

This clone was seen just once. The chain has TRBV24-1 and TRBJ2-3; 14 nucleotides match TRBD2. The CDR3 spans 18 residues. CDR1 and CDR2 (germline): KGHDR, SFDVKD. With V trimmed by 5 bases and J by 3 bases, 9 bases remained unmatched. This chain's CDR3 is CATSATWTSGRRTDTQYF. The CDR3 DNA is TGTGCCACCAGTGCCACGTGGACTAGCGGGAGGAGAACAGATACGCAGTATTTT.

The chain combines TRBV15 with TRBJ2-2; 16 bases agree with TRBD2. After removal of 1 base from V and 6 bases from J, the junction contained 11 bases not matched to a gene. Per germline, CDR1 LNHNV and CDR2 YYDKDF (reference sequence). The CDR3 contains 20 residues. The CDR3 sequence is CATSRGPGLAGGPGSGELFF. The CDR3 DNA reads as TGTGCCACCAGCAGAGGACCGGGACTAGCGGGAGGGCCTGGGTCCGGGGAGCTGTTTTTT.